One sample yielded the 15 T cell receptor beta chains listed below, sequenced in a study of T cells in Graves' hyperthyroidism and ophthalmopathy. There were TCR beta CDR3 regions amplified from RNA transcripts. First-round RT-PCR with HTBI primers amplified the TCR CDR3 region. TCRdb re-called the multiplex PCR reads with MiXCR, one entry per CDR3 protein. This sample carries about 590,000 distinct CDR3 sequences, approximately 15% of them seen once, and the ten largest clones take 7.1%. Sequencing was performed on blood. These receptors all come from a woman aged 18-35 years with Graves' ophthalmopathy.

This clonotype appeared many times. The chain carries TRBV28 and TRBJ1-4; TRBD1 aligns across 10 bases. After removal of 3 bases from V and 3 bases from J, the junction contained 10 bases not matched to a gene. This CDR3 has 18 amino acids. Germline V gene data show CDR1 as MDHEN and CDR2 as SYDVKM. As DNA, the CDR3 is TGTGCCAGCAGTTTGAGACCGGGACAGGGGACATCTAATGAAAAACTGTTTTTT. It is translated as CASSLRPGQGTSNEKLFF. The entire variable domain, with the rest obtained from reference TRBV28 and TRBJ1-4, is as follows: DVKVTQSSRYLVKRTGEKVFLECVQDMDHENMFWYRQDPGLGLRLIYFSYDVKMKEKGDIPEGYSVSREKKERFSLILESASTNQTSMYLCASSLRPGQGTSNEKLFFGSGTQLSVL.

The table lists this clonotype with a few counts. This chain connects TRBV7-9 to TRBJ2-1; 9 nucleotides match TRBD2. V was pared by 8 bases and J by 2 bases, with 13 bases of the junction left unmatched. The CDR3 totals 17 residues. The V gene's germline CDR1 is SEHNR and CDR2 FQNEAQ (reference sequence). CDR3 nucleotides: TGTGCCAGCCGCCGAGGGGCGGGAGGGCCCCCCTACAATGAGCAGTTCTTC. It yields the protein CASRRGAGGPPYNEQFF.

This clonotype was seen many times. The CDR3 region is CASLPGGRYNEQFF. The CDR3, as DNA: TGTGCCAGCTTACCGGGGGGGCGCTACAATGAGCAGTTCTTC. This sequence joins TRBV19 and TRBJ2-1, with 8 bases aligning to TRBD2. The germline CDR1 and CDR2 sequences are LNHDA and SQIVND (reference sequence). This CDR3 contains 14 residues. The V segment lost 9 bases and the J segment 3 bases; nucleotides outside the gene matches: 7. The entire variable domain, with the rest obtained from reference TRBV19 and TRBJ2-1, is as follows: DGGITQSPKYLFRKEGQNVTLSCEQNLNHDAMYWYRQDPGQGLRLIYYSQIVNDFQKGDIAEGYSVSREKKESFPLTVTSAQKNPTAFYLCASLPGGRYNEQFFGPGTRLTVL.

This clonotype occurred many times. The chain uses TRBV2 and TRBJ2-5, with 7 bases matching TRBD1. Per the germline V gene, CDR1 is SNHLY and CDR2 is FYNNEI. The CDR3 runs to 13 residues. Trimming cost V 7 bases and J 3 bases; bases outside gene matches: 5. This CDR3 is CASIWDRKETQYF. The CDR3 bases are TGTGCCAGCATTTGGGACAGAAAAGAGACCCAGTACTTC.

The sample holds many counts of this clonotype. The genes are TRBV29-1 and TRBJ2-1, with 8 bases lining up with TRBD1. In germline, CDR1 is SQVTM, CDR2 ANQGSEA. The V segment lost 5 bases and the J segment 4 bases; nucleotides outside the gene matches: 7. This CDR3 region has 14 residues. Here the CDR3 DNA reads TGCAGCGTTTCAGGGGGCGTCCTTTACAATGAGCAGTTCTTC. Encoded protein: CSVSGGVLYNEQFF.

The sample holds a few counts of this clonotype. The chain recombines TRBV4-2 with TRBJ2-7; 13 bases map to TRBD2. The CDR3 contains 17 residues. The germline CDR1 and CDR2 sequences are LGHNA and YNFKEQ. J was trimmed by 0 bases and V by 0 bases; bases with no gene match: 2. This chain's CDR3 is CASSQEGLAGSSYEQYF. CDR3 coding DNA: TGTGCCAGCAGCCAAGAGGGACTAGCGGGGAGCTCCTACGAGCAGTACTTC.

Many counts were recorded for this clonotype. The chain employs TRBV30 and TRBJ2-1; D call uncertain. The V and J ends lost 2 bases and 1 base respectively, with 6 bases between them. The CDR3 is 13 amino acids. Per germline, CDR1 GTSNPN and CDR2 SVGIG (reference sequence). This CDR3 is CAWSRGSYNEQFF. The DNA for the CDR3 is TGTGCCTGGAGTCGCGGATCCTACAATGAGCAGTTCTTC.

The J gene is TRBJ1-4, the V gene TRBV18; D gene unclear. The CDR3 extends over 16 amino acids. V was cut by 3 bases and J by 4 bases, with 15 bases left in between. Germline values: CDR1 KGHSH, CDR2 LQKENI. The DNA for the CDR3 is TGTGCCAGCTCACCTCCAACAGAGTACCTTAATGAAAAACTGTTTTTT. It is translated as CASSPPTEYLNEKLFF.

This clonotype was found many times. The chain links TRBV29-1 to TRBJ2-1; D is perhaps TRBD1 (6 bases). The V gene lost 3 bases and the J gene lost 1 base, with 10 bases spanning the gap. The germline CDR1 and CDR2 sequences are SQVTM and ANQGSEA. CDR3 length: 14 residues. The CDR3, as DNA: TGCAGCGTTGAGGGGGCTAAATCCTACAATGAGCAGTTCTTC. Amino acid sequence: CSVEGAKSYNEQFF.

This clonotype was found many times. The CDR3, as DNA: TGTGCCAGCAGCGCCCAGACAGGGGTGTATAGGGGCTACACCTTC. Protein sequence: CASSAQTGVYRGYTF. The chain is built from TRBV12-3 or TRBV12-4 and TRBJ1-2; TRBD1 matches 8 bases. The CDR3 runs 15 residues. V shed 6 bases and J 8 bases; nucleotides not matched to a gene: 14.

This clonotype was observed at least ten times. The chain joins TRBV20-1 to TRBJ2-3; 9 nucleotides align to TRBD2. J lost 3 bases, V lost 3 bases, and 13 bases had no gene match. CDR1 is DFQATT, CDR2 SNEGSKA, per germline (reference sequence). The CDR3 extends over 17 amino acids. CDR3 loop: CSASENGGRAGTDTQYF. The DNA of the CDR3 is TGCAGTGCTAGTGAGAATGGCGGGAGGGCCGGGACAGATACGCAGTATTTT.

This clonotype came up many times. This chain links TRBV12-3 or TRBV12-4 with TRBJ2-5; D is unresolved. The V end lost 1 base, the J end lost 2 bases, and 8 bases lay between the germline ends. The CDR3 is made up of 14 amino acids. CDR3 residues: CASSLEVGQETQYF. The CDR3 DNA sequence: TGTGCCAGCAGTTTAGAGGTGGGGCAAGAGACCCAGTACTTC.

This clonotype showed up just a few times. The chain has TRBV18 and TRBJ2-7; TRBD2 matches at 10 bases. This CDR3 is built from 15 residues. Germline CDR1 KGHSH, CDR2 LQKENI. V lost 3 bases and J lost 5; bases outside the gene matches: 7. This CDR3 is CASSPSGRASDEQYF. For the CDR3, the DNA is TGTGCCAGCTCACCGAGCGGGAGGGCCTCGGACGAGCAGTACTTC.

This chain connects TRBV6-2 or TRBV6-3 to TRBJ2-7; TRBD2 agrees at 8 bases. The CDR3 has 15 amino acids. Germline CDR1 reads MNHEY; CDR2 reads SVGEGT. V was pared by 4 bases and J by 3 bases, with 8 bases of the junction left unmatched. In DNA, the CDR3 is TGTGCCAGCAGTTTCGGACTAGCTCAGGACTACGAGCAGTACTTC. Its protein product is CASSFGLAQDYEQYF.

The sample holds many counts of this clonotype. The chain recombines TRBV6-1 with TRBJ1-3; possible D gene TRBD1, 6 bases. The CDR3 is 13 residues long. CDR1 MNHNS and CDR2 SASEGT come from the germline V gene. The V gene lost 8 bases and the J gene lost 8 bases, with 16 bases spanning the gap. CDR3 nucleotide sequence: TGTGCCAGCTCCTGGACAGTAGTGGACACCATATATTTT. It translates to CASSWTVVDTIYF.